This TCR beta chain was sequenced during a study of cytomegalovirus exposure and HLA in healthy donors. Overall study findings and caveats: Indistinguishability led to the exclusion of some V segments, TRBV6-2 and TRBV6-3 included. The study recorded 150 to 200 TCR beta chains that were cytomegalovirus-associated. A few CMV-associated chains proved CMV antigen-specific in vitro.

It was healthy bone marrow donors who served as donors. This CDR3 comprises 16 residues. Germline V CDR1 and CDR2: LNHDA, SQIVND (reference sequence). V was pared by 5 bases and J by 0 bases, with 16 bases between. PCR employed 60 Vbeta and 13 Jbeta primers. Clones were read by immunoSEQ multiplex PCR, and TCRdb kept only the in-frame ones, dropping some. This table has about 190,000 clones, about four fifths appearing once. Regarding this clone: Its antigen is still unknown.

Sequencing input: PBMCs. This chain uses TRBV19 with TRBJ2-5; a weak D match, TRBD2 (5 bases). This receptor was obtained from a man between 35 and 55 years old in good health and CMV-seropositive. CDR3 coding DNA: TGTGCCAGTAGTCCCCGCGGGTTGACGGACCAAGAGACCCAGTACTTC. Its translation is CASSPRGLTDQETQYF.